Sequencing of this T cell receptor beta chain was carried out in a study of CD8 T cells in ankylosing spondylitis. General observations from the study: Past research had described some motif variants in reactive arthritis synovial fluid and blood. A TCR beta motif of seven or eight highly homologous variants appeared characteristic of ankylosing spondylitis blood. Within matched ankylosing spondylitis synovial fluid, disease-linked clones were reportedly significantly enriched.

Researchers built TCR beta libraries using quantitative 5'-RACE with molecular barcodes. TCRdb reprocessed the 5' RACE reads via MiXCR and lists one record per CDR3 protein. Of more than 600,000 distinct CDR3 sequences listed, over 15% were seen once; the top ten hold under 20%. The germline V and J ends were trimmed by 1 base and 6 bases, with 11 bases remaining between them. This CDR3 contains 13 residues. Germline-derived CDR1 and CDR2 are SGHDT and YYEEEE. A word on this clonotype: Its target is not known.

This sequence was found in a male donor with ankylosing spondylitis. Sequencing was performed on blood, either unsorted or a sorted T cell fraction (not recorded which). The chain is built from TRBV5-6 and TRBJ2-7; no definite D call. CDR3 loop: CASSLTGSAEQYF. CDR3 bases: TGTGCCAGCAGCTTGACTGGGTCCGCCGAGCAGTACTTC.